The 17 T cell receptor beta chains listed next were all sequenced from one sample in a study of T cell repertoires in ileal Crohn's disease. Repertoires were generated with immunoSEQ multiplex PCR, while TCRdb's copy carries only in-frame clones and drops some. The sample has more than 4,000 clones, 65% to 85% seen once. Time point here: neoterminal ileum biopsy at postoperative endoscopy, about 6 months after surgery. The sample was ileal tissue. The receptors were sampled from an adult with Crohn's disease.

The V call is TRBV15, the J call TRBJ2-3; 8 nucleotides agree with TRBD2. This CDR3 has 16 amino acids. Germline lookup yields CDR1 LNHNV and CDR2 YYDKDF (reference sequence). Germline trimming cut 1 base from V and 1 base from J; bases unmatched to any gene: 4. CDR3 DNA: TGTGCCACCAGCAGAGCACGGGAGGGGGGCACAGATACGCAGTATTTT. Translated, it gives CATSRAREGGTDTQYF. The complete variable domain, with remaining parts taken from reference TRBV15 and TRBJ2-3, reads DAMVIQNPRYQVTQFGKPVTLSCSQTLNHNVMYWYQQKSSQAPKLLFHYYDKDFNNEADTPDNFQSRRPNTSFCFLDIRSPGLGDTAMYLCATSRAREGGTDTQYFGPGTRLTVL.

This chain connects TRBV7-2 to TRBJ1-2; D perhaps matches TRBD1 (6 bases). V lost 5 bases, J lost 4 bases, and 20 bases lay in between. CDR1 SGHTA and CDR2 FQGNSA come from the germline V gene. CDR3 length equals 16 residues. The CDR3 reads CASSRTIQGLAYGYTF. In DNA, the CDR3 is TGTGCCAGCAGCCGGACGATACAGGGCCTTGCCTATGGCTACACCTTC.

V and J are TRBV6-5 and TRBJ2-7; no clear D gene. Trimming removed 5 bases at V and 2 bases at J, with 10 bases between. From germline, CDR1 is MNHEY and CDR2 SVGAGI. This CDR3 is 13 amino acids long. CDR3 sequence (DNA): TGTGCCAGCAGTACCGCTCGAGCCTACGAGCAGTACTTC. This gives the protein CASSTARAYEQYF.

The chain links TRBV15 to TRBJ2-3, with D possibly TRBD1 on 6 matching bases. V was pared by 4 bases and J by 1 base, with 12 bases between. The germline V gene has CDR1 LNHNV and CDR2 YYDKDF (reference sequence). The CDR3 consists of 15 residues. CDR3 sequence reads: CATSKYRVGTDTQYF. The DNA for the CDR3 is TGTGCCACCAGCAAATACAGGGTCGGCACAGATACGCAGTATTTT.

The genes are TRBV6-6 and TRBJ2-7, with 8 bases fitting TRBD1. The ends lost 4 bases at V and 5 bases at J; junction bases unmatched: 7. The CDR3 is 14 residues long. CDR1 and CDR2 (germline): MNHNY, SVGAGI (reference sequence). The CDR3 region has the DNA TGTGCCAGCAGTTCGCGAGCGACAGGGGACGAGCAGTACTTC. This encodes CASSSRATGDEQYF.

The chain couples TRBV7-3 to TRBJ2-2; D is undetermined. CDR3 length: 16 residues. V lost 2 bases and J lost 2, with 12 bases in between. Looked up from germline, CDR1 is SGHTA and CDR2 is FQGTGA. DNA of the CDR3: TGTGCCAGCAGCTTAGAAGGGCCCTCCAACACCGGGGAGCTGTTTTTT. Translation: CASSLEGPSNTGELFF.

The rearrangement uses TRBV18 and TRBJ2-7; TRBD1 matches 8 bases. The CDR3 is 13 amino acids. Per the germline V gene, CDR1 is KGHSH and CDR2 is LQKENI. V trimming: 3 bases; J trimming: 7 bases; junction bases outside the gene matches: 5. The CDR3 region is CASSPDRGWEQYF. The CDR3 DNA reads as TGTGCCAGCTCACCCGACAGGGGTTGGGAGCAGTACTTC.

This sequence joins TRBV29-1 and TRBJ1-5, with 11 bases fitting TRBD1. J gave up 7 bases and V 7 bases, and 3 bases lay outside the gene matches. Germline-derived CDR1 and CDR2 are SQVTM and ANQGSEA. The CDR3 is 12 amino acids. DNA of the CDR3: TGCAGCGCGGGGACAGGGGGACAGCCCCAGCATTTT. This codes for CSAGTGGQPQHF.

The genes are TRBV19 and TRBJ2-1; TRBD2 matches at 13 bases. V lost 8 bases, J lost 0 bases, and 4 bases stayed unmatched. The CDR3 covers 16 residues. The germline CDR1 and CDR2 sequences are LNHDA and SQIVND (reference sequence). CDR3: CASRTSGSGSYNEQFF. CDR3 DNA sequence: TGTGCCAGTCGGACTAGCGGGAGTGGCTCCTACAATGAGCAGTTCTTC.

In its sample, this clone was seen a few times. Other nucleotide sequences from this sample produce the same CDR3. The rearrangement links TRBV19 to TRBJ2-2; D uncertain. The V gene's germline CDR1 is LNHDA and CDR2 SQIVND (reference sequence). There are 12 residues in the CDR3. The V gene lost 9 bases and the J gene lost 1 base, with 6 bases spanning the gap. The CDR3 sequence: CASSMNTGELFF. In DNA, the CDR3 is TGTGCCAGCTCCATGAACACCGGGGAGCTGTTTTTT.

This CDR3 is CASSKSPAPYNEQFF. The CDR3 DNA reads TGTGCCAGCAGCAAATCACCAGCCCCCTACAATGAGCAGTTCTTC. V usage is TRBV21-1 and J usage is TRBJ2-1. TRBV21-1 is a known pseudogene. The CDR3 length is 15 residues.

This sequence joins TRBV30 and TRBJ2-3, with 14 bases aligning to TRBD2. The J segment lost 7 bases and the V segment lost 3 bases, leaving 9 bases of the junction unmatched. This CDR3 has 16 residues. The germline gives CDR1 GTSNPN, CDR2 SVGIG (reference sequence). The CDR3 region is CAWSAGLAGAGHTQYF. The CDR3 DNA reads TGTGCCTGGAGCGCGGGACTAGCGGGAGCGGGGCATACGCAGTATTTT.

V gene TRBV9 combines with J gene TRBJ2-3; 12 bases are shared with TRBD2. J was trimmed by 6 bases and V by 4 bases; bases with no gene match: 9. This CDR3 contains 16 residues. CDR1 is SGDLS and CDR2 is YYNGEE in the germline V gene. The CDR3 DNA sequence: TGTGCCAGCAGCCCAAGGACTAGCGGGAAGTCGGATACGCAGTATTTT. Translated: CASSPRTSGKSDTQYF.

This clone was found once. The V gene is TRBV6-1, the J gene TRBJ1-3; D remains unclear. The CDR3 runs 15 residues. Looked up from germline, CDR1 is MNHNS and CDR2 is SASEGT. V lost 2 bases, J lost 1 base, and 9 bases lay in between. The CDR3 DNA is TGTGCCAGCAGTGAACCCGCCCGGTCTGGAAACACCATATATTTT. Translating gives CASSEPARSGNTIYF.

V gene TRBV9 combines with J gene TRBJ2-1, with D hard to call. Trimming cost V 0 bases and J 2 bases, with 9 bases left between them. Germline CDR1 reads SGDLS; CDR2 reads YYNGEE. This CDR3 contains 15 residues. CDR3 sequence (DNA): TGTGCCAGCAGCGTAGGGAAAACGCCCTACAATGAGCAGTTCTTC. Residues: CASSVGKTPYNEQFF.

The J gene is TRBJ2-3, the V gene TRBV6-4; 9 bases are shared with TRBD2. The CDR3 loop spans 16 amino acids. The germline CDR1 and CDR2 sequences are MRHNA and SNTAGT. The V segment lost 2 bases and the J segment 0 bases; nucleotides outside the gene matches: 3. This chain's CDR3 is CASSDEAGGSTDTQYF. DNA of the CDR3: TGTGCCAGCAGTGACGAAGCGGGGGGAAGCACAGATACGCAGTATTTT.

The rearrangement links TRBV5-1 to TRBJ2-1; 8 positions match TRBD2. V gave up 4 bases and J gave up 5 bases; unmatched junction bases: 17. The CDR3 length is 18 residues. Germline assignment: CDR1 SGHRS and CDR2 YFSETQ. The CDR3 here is CASSPQGPRSGRNNEQFF. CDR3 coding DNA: TGCGCCAGCAGCCCACAGGGTCCTAGGAGCGGGAGAAACAATGAGCAGTTCTTC.